This entry concerns a single T cell receptor (beta chain). Its matching antigen is unknown. This record belongs to a study of OX40 agonist ivuxolimab in advanced cancers. The wider study: Ivuxolimab, an antibody acting as an agonist of OX40 (CD134), was used to treat patients. Aged roughly 23 to 80 with a mean of approximately 60 years, they were around 85% male.

Study observations and caveats: Expanded peripheral T-cell antigen specificity went undetermined.

The CDR3 covers 15 residues. The J segment lost 10 bases and the V segment lost 2 bases, leaving 10 bases of the junction unmatched. CDR1 is SGHTA, CDR2 FQGNSA, per germline. Only in-frame clones appear in the TCRdb table, and some are missing; sequencing was by immunoSEQ multiplex PCR. This sample has tens of thousands of clones; 81% occur once, and the top ten carry roughly 6.5%. J is TRBJ2-1 and V is TRBV7-2; the match to TRBD1 covers 8 bases. The source of this sequence is an adult with an advanced solid tumor such as melanoma, head and neck, liver or kidney cancer. Sequencing was performed on CD4+ or CD8+ T cells sorted from blood, taken in a trial of the OX40 agonist ivuxolimab. CDR3 nucleotides: TGTGCCAGCAGCTTATCCCCGACAGGGGTTGGGGAGCAGTTCTTC. Translated, it gives CASSLSPTGVGEQFF.